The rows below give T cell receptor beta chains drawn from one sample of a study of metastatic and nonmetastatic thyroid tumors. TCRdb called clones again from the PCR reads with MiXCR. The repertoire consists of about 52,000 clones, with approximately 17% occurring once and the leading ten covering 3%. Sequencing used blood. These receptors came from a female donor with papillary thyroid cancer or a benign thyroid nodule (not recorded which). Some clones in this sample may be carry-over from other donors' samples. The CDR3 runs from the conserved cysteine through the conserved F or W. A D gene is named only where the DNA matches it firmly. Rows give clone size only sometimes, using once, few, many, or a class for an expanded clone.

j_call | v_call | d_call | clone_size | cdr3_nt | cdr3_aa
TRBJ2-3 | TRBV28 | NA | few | TGTGCCAGCAGTTTAGAGGGGGGGGTGGATCGGGGAACAGATACGCAGTATTTT | CASSLEGGVDRGTDTQYF
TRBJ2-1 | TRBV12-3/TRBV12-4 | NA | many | TGTGCCAGCACGGCGCATTCGAGCTCCTACAATGAGCAGTTCTTC | CASTAHSSSYNEQFF
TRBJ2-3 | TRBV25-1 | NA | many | TGTGCCAGCAGTGAATATGGAGGGATGAAAGGGAAATCAGATACGCAGTATTTT | CASSEYGGMKGKSDTQYF
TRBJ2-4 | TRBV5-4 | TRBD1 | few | TGTGCCAGCAGCTGGGGACAGGGCTTAGCCAAAAACATTCAGTACTTC | CASSWGQGLAKNIQYF
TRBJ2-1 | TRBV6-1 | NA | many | TGTGCCAGCAGTATATTTCAGGGGAGCTCCTACAATGAGCAGTTCTTC | CASSIFQGSSYNEQFF
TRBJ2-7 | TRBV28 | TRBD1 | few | TGTGCCAGCAGTCAAGACAGGGAAGGTTACGAGCAGTACTTC | CASSQDREGYEQYF
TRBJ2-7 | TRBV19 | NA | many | TGTGCCAGTAGTGGGGTGAACGAGCAGTACTTC | CASSGVNEQYF
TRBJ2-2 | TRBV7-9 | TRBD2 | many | TGTGCCAGCAGCTCCGCTAGCGGGAGTGGCGGGGAGCTGTTTTTT | CASSSASGSGGELFF
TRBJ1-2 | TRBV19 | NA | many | TGTGCCAGCCGGAACTGGAGGCTCAACTATGGCTACACCTTC | CASRNWRLNYGYTF
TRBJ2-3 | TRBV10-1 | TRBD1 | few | TGCGCCAGCAGTCTTGGACAGGGAAGCACAGATACGCAGTATTTT | CASSLGQGSTDTQYF
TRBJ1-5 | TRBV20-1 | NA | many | TGCAGTGCTAGAGGGACGCAGGATCAGCCCCAGCATTTT | CSARGTQDQPQHF
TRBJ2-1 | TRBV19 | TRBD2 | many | TGTGCCAGTAGTATCCCACCCATAGCGGGAGGGCCGAGGAATGAGCAGTTCTTC | CASSIPPIAGGPRNEQFF
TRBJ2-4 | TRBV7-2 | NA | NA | TGTGCCAGAAGCTTAGCGGCCCGGGGGGACACTCAGTACTTC | CARSLAARGDTQYF
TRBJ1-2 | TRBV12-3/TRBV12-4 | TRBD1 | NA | TGTGCCAGCATCCCTACAGGGGGCGCAACAATCTATGGCTACACCTTC | CASIPTGGATIYGYTF
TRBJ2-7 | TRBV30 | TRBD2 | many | TGTGCCTGGAGCGGGGGACTAGGGATCTCCTACGAGCAGTACTTC | CAWSGGLGISYEQYF
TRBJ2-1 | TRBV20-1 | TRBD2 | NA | TGCAGTGAAGTAAGGGCGAGCGGGAACAATGAGCAGTTCTTC | CSEVRASGNNEQFF
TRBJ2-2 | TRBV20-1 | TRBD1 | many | TGCAGTGCTAGAGGACAGGGGGCAGGCGGGGAGCTGTTTTTT | CSARGQGAGGELFF
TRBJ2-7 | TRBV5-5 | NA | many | TGTGCCAGCAGCTTAATACTTGCCCCCGGCGAGCAGTACTTC | CASSLILAPGEQYF
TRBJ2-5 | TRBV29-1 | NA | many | TGCAGCGTTGATGGGGAGACCCAGTACTTC | CSVDGETQYF
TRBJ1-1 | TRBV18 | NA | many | TGTGCCAGCTCACCCCAGGGGCACACTGAAGCTTTCTTT | CASSPQGHTEAFF
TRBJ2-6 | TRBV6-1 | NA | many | TGTGCCAGCTACCCCGGGAACTCTGGGGCCAACGTCCTGACTTTC | CASYPGNSGANVLTF
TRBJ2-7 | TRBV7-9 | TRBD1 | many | TGTGCCAGCAGCTCACGACAGGGAACCTCCTACGAGCAGTACTTC | CASSSRQGTSYEQYF
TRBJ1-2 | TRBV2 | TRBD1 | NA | TGTGCCAGCACCGGGGGACAGGATAGCTATGGCTACACCTTC | CASTGGQDSYGYTF
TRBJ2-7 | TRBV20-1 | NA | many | TGCAGTGCTCCCAGGATGGTAACGGGTACATACGAGCAGTACTTC | CSAPRMVTGTYEQYF
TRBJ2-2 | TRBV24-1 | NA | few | TGTGCCACCAGTGATCGGACGGGGCACGGGTATCTGTTTTTT | CATSDRTGHGYLFF
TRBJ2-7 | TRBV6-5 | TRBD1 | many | TGTGCCAGCAGTTACTCGGACAGGTCCTACGAGCAGTACTTC | CASSYSDRSYEQYF
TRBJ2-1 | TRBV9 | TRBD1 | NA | TGTGCCAGCAGCGACCCGGGACAGGCTTCGGAGCAGTTCTTC | CASSDPGQASEQFF
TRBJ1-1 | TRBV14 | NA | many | TGTGCCAGCAGCCAAGATGGACTCTTTGAAGCTTTCTTT | CASSQDGLFEAFF
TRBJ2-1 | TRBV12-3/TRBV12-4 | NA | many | TGTGCCAGCAGTTTAGCGAGCCTTGAGCAGTTCTTC | CASSLASLEQFF
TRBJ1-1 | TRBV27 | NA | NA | TGTGCCAGCAGCCTCGGGGTAGGGTGGAACACTGAAGCTTTCTTT | CASSLGVGWNTEAFF
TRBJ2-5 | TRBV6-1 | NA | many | TGTGCCAGCAGTGTTTCGGGGGGCACTCAAGAGACCCAGTACTTC | CASSVSGGTQETQYF
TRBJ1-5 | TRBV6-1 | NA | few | TGTGCCAGCAGTAGGCACGTGACAGGCGTTCAGCCCCAGCATTTT | CASSRHVTGVQPQHF
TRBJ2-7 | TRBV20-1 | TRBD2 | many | TGCAGTGGGGGGACTAGCGGGTACTACGAGCAGTACTTC | CSGGTSGYYEQYF
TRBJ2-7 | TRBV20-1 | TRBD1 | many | TGCAGTGCTAGACGGGACAGCTACGAGCAGTACTTC | CSARRDSYEQYF
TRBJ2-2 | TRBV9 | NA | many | TGTGCCAGCAGCGTAGTGGTGGGAGCGGGTACCGGGGAGCTGTTTTTT | CASSVVVGAGTGELFF
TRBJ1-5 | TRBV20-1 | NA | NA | TGCGGTGCGGTTTCCGGGTATCAGCCCCAGCATTTT | CGAVSGYQPQHF
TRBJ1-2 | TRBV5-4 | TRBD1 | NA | TGTGCCAGCAGCTCCCGCGGGACAGGTTCTCCTAACTATGGCTACACCTTC | CASSSRGTGSPNYGYTF
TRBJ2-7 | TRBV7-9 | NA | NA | TGTGCCGGCAGCGTTACGGGACCCAGCTACGAGCAGTACTTC | CAGSVTGPSYEQYF
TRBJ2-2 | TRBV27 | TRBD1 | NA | TGTGCCAGCAGTGTACAGGGGATGTATTCCTGGGATCTGTTTTTT | CASSVQGMYSWDLFF
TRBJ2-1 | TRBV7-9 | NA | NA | TGTGCCAGCAGCTTATTTACCGAGGGGCAGTTCTTC | CASSLFTEGQFF
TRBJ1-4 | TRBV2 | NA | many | TGTGCCAGCAGGATGACCGGGCCTGAAAAACTGTTTTTT | CASRMTGPEKLFF
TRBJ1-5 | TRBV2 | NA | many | TGTGCCAGCAGAAAACAGGAGAGCAATCAGCCCCAGCATTTT | CASRKQESNQPQHF
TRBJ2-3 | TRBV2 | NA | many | TGTGCCAGCAGTGAAGGACAGGTCTCTAGCACAGATACGCAGTATTTT | CASSEGQVSSTDTQYF
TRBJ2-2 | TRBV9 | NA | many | TGTGCCAGCAGCGCCCGTAGCGACGGCGGGGAGCTGTTTTTT | CASSARSDGGELFF
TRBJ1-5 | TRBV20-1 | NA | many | TGCAGTGCTCGAGGGGTTTATAGCAATCAGCCCCAGCATTTT | CSARGVYSNQPQHF
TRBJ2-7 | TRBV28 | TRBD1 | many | TGTGCCAGCAGTTTGGGACAGACCTACGAGCAGTACTTC | CASSLGQTYEQYF
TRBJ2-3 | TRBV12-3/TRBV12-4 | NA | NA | TGTGCCAGCAGTACGACAGGGAGGTTCGCAGATACGCAGTATTTT | CASSTTGRFADTQYF
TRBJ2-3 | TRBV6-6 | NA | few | TGTGCCAGCAGTTACGTGAGAAGCACGGATACGCAGTATTTT | CASSYVRSTDTQYF
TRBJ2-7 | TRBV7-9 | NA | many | TGTGCCAGCAGCTTGGGGGACGAGCAGTACTTC | CASSLGDEQYF
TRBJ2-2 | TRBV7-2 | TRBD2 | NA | TGTGCCAGCAGCAATTCCCTAGCGGGAGGATTTGGGATCTACACCGGGGAGCTGTTTTTT | CASSNSLAGGFGIYTGELFF
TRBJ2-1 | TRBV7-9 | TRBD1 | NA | TGTGCCAGCATTGTGGACAGGGGGCGGGGTGAGCAGTTCTTC | CASIVDRGRGEQFF
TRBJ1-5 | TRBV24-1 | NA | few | TGTGCCACCAGTGATCCGTCAGAGGATAGCAATCAGCCCCAGCATTTT | CATSDPSEDSNQPQHF
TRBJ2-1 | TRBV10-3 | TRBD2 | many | TGTGCCATCAAAGCCTTAACTCGGACTAGCGGACATACCGTCTACAATGAGCAGTTCTTC | CAIKALTRTSGHTVYNEQFF
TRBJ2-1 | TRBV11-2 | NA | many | TGTGCCAGCAGCTTAGATCGACAAGCTGAGCAGTTCTTC | CASSLDRQAEQFF
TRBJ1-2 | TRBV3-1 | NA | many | TGTGCCAGCAGCCAAGTGGACGGGTACTATGGCTACACCTTC | CASSQVDGYYGYTF
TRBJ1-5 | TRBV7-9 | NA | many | TGTGCCAGCAGCTTAGGGTTAGGTCAGCCCCAGCATTTT | CASSLGLGQPQHF
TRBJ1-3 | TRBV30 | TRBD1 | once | TGTGCCTGGAGTGTAAGATTACAGGGGGGAAACACCATATATTTT | CAWSVRLQGGNTIYF
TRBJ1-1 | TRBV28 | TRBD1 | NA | TGTGCCAGCAGTCAGCCGGGACAGACTCCACGGGGAGATTTCTTT | CASSQPGQTPRGDFF
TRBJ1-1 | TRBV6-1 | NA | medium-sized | TGTGCCAGCAGTTCACCTGGGAACACTGAAGCTTTCTTT | CASSSPGNTEAFF